Given below is one T cell receptor (beta chain) in context. The entry originates in a study of blood T cell repertoires in COVID-19. Study summary: COVID-19 samples from acute and convalescent phases originated in the United States, Italy and Spain. Sources were T cells, B-cell-depleted T cells, or PBMCs; the material itself was cDNA or gDNA.

Seattle's enrolled individuals joined amid active infection and were then monitored longitudinally. V gave up 0 bases and J gave up 9 bases, with 12 bases separating them. This CDR3 is built from 13 residues. Per the germline V gene, CDR1 is SQVTM and CDR2 is ANQGSEA. How the authors handled the data: Nucleated cell number was recorded as an estimate derived from reference gene primer amplification. Using immunoSEQ multiplex PCR, the repertoire was profiled, and TCRdb retains in-frame clones only, with some absent. D and trimming come from the DNA, and the V and J calls and clone size come from that table. Seen here are around 480,000 clones, more than 70% observed once, and the top ten hold over 10%.

This receptor was identified in a woman in her forties or fifties with COVID-19, enrolled during active disease. Sample: peripheral blood. The chain employs TRBV29-1 and TRBJ1-5; D uncertain. The CDR3 sequence: CSVEEPRDTPQHF. The CDR3 region has the DNA TGCAGCGTTGAAGAGCCGCGGGATACGCCCCAGCATTTT. The entire variable domain, with the rest obtained from reference TRBV29-1 and TRBJ1-5, is as follows: SAVISQKPSRDICQRGTSLTIQCQVDSQVTMMFWYRQQPGQSLTLIATANQGSEATYESGFVIDKFPISRPNLTFSTLTVSNMSPEDSSIYLCSVEEPRDTPQHFGDGTRLSIL.